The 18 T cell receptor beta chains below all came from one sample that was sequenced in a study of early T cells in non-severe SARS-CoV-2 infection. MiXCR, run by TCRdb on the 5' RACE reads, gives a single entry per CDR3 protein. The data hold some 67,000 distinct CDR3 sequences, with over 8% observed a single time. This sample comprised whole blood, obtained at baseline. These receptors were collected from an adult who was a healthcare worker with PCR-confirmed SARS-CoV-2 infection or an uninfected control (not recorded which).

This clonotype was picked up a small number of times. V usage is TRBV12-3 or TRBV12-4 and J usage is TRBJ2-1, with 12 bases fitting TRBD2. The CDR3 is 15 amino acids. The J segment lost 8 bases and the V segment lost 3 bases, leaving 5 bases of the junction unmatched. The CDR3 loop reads CASSLASGRGHEQFF. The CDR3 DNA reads TGTGCCAGCAGTTTGGCTAGCGGGAGGGGGCATGAGCAGTTCTTC.

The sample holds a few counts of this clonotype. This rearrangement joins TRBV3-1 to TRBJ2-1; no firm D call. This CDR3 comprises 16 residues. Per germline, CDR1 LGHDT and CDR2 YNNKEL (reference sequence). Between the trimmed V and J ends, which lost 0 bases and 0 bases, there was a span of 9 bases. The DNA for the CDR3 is TGTGCCAGCAGCCAAGACGCATTTCCCTCCTACAATGAGCAGTTCTTC. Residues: CASSQDAFPSYNEQFF.

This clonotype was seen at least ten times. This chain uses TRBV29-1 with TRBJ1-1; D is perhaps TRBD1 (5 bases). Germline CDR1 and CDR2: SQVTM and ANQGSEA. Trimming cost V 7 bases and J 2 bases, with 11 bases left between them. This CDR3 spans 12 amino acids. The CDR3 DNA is TGCAGCGGCCTGACAGACAACACTGAAGCTTTCTTT. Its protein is CSGLTDNTEAFF.

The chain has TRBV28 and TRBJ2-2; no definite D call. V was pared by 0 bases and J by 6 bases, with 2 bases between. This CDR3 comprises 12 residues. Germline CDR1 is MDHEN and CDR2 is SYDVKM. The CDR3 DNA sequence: TGTGCCAGCAGTTTATGGGCCGGGGAGCTGTTTTTT. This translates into CASSLWAGELFF.

CDR3 in amino acids: CASTKTGPQETQYF. The CDR3, as DNA: TGTGCCAGCACCAAGACAGGACCCCAAGAGACCCAGTACTTC. V is TRBV6-2 or TRBV6-3 and J is TRBJ2-5, with D possibly being TRBD1 (6 bases). V lost 7 bases and J lost 1, with 13 bases in between. Germline loops: CDR1 MNHEY, CDR2 SVGEGT. The CDR3 sequence is 14 residues long.

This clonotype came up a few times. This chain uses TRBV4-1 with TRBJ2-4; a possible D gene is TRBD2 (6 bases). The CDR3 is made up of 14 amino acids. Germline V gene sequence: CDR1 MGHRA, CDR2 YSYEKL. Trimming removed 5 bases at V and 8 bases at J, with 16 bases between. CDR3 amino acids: CASSTFGGKDIQYF. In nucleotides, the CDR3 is TGCGCCAGCAGCACCTTTGGGGGGAAGGACATTCAGTACTTC.

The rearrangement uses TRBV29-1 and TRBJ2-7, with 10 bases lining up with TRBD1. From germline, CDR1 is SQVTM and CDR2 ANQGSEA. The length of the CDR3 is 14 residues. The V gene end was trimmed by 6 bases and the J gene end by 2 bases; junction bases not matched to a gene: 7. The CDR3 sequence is CSVHGQGDPYEQYF. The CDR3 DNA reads TGCAGCGTCCACGGACAGGGGGACCCCTACGAGCAGTACTTC.

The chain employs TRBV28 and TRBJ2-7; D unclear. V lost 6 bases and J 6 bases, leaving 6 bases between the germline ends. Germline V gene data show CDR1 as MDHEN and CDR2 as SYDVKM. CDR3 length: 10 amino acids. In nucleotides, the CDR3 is TGTGCCAGCAGCGGCCGCGAGCAGTACTTC. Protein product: CASSGREQYF.

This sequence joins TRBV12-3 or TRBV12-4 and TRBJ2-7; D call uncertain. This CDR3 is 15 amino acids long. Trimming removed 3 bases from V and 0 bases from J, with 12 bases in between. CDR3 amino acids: CASSFLMGYSYEQYF. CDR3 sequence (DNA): TGTGCCAGCAGTTTCCTAATGGGGTACTCCTACGAGCAGTACTTC.

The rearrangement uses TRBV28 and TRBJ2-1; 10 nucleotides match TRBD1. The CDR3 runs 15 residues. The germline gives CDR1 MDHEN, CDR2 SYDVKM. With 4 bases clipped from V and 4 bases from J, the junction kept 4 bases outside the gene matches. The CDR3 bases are TGTGCCAGCAGTTCCCGGGACAGGGGTTACAATGAGCAGTTCTTC. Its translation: CASSSRDRGYNEQFF.

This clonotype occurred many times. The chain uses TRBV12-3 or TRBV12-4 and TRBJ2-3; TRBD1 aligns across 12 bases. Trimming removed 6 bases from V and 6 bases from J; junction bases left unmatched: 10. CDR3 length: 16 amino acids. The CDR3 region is CASSPGQGATPDTQYF. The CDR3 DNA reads TGTGCCAGCAGCCCGGGACAGGGGGCGACTCCGGATACGCAGTATTTT.

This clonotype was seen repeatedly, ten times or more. CDR3 bases: TGTGCCAGCAGTTACTCTCGACTAGCGGGAGGTTGGTACGAGCAGTACTTC. It encodes CASSYSRLAGGWYEQYF. The chain joins TRBV6-5 to TRBJ2-7; 13 nucleotides align to TRBD2. Germline V lookup: CDR1 MNHEY, CDR2 SVGAGI. Unmatched junction bases numbered 6, after V lost 0 bases and J lost 4 bases. The CDR3 totals 17 residues.

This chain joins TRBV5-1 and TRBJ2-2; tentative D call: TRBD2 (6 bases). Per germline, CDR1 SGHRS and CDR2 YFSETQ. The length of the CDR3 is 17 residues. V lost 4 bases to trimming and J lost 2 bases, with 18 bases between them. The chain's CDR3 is CASSPHSGGTNTGELFF. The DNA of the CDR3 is TGCGCCAGCAGCCCCCACAGCGGAGGGACCAACACCGGGGAGCTGTTTTTT.

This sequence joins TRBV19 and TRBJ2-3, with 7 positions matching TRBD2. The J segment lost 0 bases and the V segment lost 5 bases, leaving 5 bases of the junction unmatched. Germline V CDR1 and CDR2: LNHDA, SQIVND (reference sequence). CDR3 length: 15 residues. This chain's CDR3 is CASSPVAGSTDTQYF. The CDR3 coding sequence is TGTGCCAGTAGTCCGGTAGCGGGTAGCACAGATACGCAGTATTTT.

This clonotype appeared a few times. The CDR3 bases are TGTGCCAGCAGCTTAATAGCGGCTAGCACAGATACGCAGTATTTT. Translating it yields CASSLIAASTDTQYF. This rearrangement joins TRBV7-3 to TRBJ2-3; D possibly corresponds to TRBD2 (6 bases). V was pared by 1 base and J by 0 bases, with 8 bases between. This CDR3 contains 15 residues. The germline gives CDR1 SGHTA, CDR2 FQGTGA.

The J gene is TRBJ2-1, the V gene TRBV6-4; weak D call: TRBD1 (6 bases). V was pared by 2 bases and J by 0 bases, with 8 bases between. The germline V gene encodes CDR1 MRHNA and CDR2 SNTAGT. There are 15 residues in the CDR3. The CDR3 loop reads CASSDTDSSYNEQFF. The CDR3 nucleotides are TGTGCCAGCAGTGACACGGACAGCTCCTACAATGAGCAGTTCTTC.

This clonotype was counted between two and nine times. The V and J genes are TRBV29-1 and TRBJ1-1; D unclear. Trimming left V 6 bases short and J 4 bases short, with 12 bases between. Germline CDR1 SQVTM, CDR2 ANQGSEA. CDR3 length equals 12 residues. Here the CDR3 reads CSVVGPSTEAFF. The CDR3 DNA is TGCAGCGTCGTGGGCCCTTCCACTGAAGCTTTCTTT. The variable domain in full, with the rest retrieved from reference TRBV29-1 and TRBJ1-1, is SAVISQKPSRDICQRGTSLTIQCQVDSQVTMMFWYRQQPGQSLTLIATANQGSEATYESGFVIDKFPISRPNLTFSTLTVSNMSPEDSSIYLCSVVGPSTEAFFGQGTRLTVV.

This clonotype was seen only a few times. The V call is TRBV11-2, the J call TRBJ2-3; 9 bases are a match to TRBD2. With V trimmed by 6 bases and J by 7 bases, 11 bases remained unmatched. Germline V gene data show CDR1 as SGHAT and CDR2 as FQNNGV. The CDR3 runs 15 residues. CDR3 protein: CASSLEGTSGHTQYF. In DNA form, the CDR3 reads TGTGCCAGCAGTCTAGAGGGCACTAGCGGGCATACGCAGTATTTT. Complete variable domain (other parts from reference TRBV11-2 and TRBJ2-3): EAGVAQSPRYKIIEKRQSVAFWCNPISGHATLYWYQQILGQGPKLLIQFQNNGVVDDSQLPKDRFSAERLKGVDSTLKIQPAKLEDSAVYLCASSLEGTSGHTQYFGPGTRLTVL.